Shown below are 29 T cell receptor beta chains from a single sample sequenced in a study of identical twins. TCRdb re-called the 5' RACE reads with MiXCR, one entry per CDR3 protein. Of approximately 590,000 distinct CDR3 sequences in the sample, roughly 9.9% were seen once. These data were also filed under a second study, of yellow fever vaccine responses in identical twins.

Source material: PBMCs. These receptors came from a woman younger than 35 in good health.

The rearrangement links TRBV10-3 to TRBJ2-1, with D possibly being TRBD1 (5 bases). Germline V gene lookup returns CDR1 ENHRY and CDR2 SYGVKD. V dropped 1 base and J dropped 6 bases, with 7 bases sitting between them. The CDR3 has 13 residues. This CDR3 reads CAISEYQGNEQFF. Written as DNA, the CDR3 is TGTGCCATCAGTGAGTATCAGGGCAATGAGCAGTTCTTC.

This chain joins TRBV4-1 and TRBJ2-1; 7 bases fit TRBD1. Trimming took 7 bases from V and 5 from J; bases not matched to a gene: 5. The CDR3 runs 13 residues. From germline, CDR1 is MGHRA and CDR2 YSYEKL. The CDR3 is CASKSGQNNEQFF. In DNA, the CDR3 is TGCGCCAGCAAATCGGGACAGAACAATGAGCAGTTCTTC.

This clonotype was observed many times. This chain connects TRBV20-1 to TRBJ2-1; D is ambiguous. Per the germline V gene, CDR1 is DFQATT and CDR2 is SNEGSKA (reference sequence). Trimming stripped 5 bases from V and 10 bases from J, with 12 bases between. CDR3 size: 11 residues. The CDR3 is CSAASSEEQFF. As DNA, the CDR3 is TGCAGTGCTGCCTCGTCAGAGGAGCAGTTCTTC.

This clonotype was picked up a small number of times. V gene TRBV5-5 combines with J gene TRBJ2-3; D might be TRBD1 or TRBD2, each matching 5 bases. The CDR3 contains 17 residues. Germline V lookup: CDR1 SGHKS, CDR2 YYEKEE (reference sequence). Trimming removed 0 bases at V and 11 bases at J, with 25 bases between. This CDR3 is CASSLAWLGLADRKQYF. Written as DNA, the CDR3 is TGTGCCAGCAGCTTGGCCTGGTTGGGGCTAGCTGACCGTAAGCAGTATTTT. The complete variable domain, with remaining parts taken from reference TRBV5-5 and TRBJ2-3, reads DAGVTQSPTHLIKTRGQQVTLRCSPISGHKSVSWYQQVLGQGPQFIFQYYEKEERGRGNFPDRFSARQFPNYSSELNVNALLLGDSALYLCASSLAWLGLADRKQYFGPGTRLTVL.

This clonotype was detected only a few times. The chain joins TRBV5-1 to TRBJ2-3; possible D gene TRBD1, 5 bases. V was pared by 4 bases and J by 0 bases, with 12 bases between. Germline CDR1 reads SGHRS; CDR2 reads YFSETQ. This CDR3 is built from 15 residues. The CDR3 reads CASSLDSSSTDTQYF. The CDR3 nucleotides are TGCGCCAGCAGCCTAGACAGTTCTAGCACAGATACGCAGTATTTT.

This clonotype occurred a few times. The chain has TRBV7-3 and TRBJ2-7; 12 positions agree with TRBD1. V lost 2 bases to trimming and J lost 4 bases; unmatched junction nucleotides: 15. The CDR3 has 19 amino acids. CDR1 and CDR2 from the germline V gene are SGHTA and FQGTGA. The CDR3 is CASSLPTILGQGAGYEQYF. CDR3 coding DNA: TGTGCCAGCAGCTTACCAACCATACTGGGACAGGGGGCCGGTTACGAGCAGTACTTC.

This clonotype was counted between two and nine times. At one end, the junction sequence differs from germline, possibly due to a read error. The chain carries TRBV5-1 and TRBJ2-5; maybe TRBD1 (6 bases). Germline CDR1 and CDR2: SGHRS and YFSETQ. This CDR3 comprises 12 residues. CDR3 region: CASSLSGHLPDF. In DNA, the CDR3 is TGCGCCAGCAGCTTGTCGGGACATCTGCCGGACTTC.

The V and J genes are TRBV7-6 and TRBJ2-1; TRBD2 aligns across 8 bases. Losses at the gene ends were 7 bases for V and 2 bases for J; bases not matched to a gene: 7. The CDR3 spans 15 residues. Germline CDR1 and CDR2: SGHVS and FNYEAQ. The CDR3 here is CASTRAGGTYNEQFF. The CDR3, as DNA: TGTGCCAGCACCCGGGCGGGGGGCACCTACAATGAGCAGTTCTTC.

The rearrangement links TRBV2 to TRBJ2-7; D unresolved. V was shortened by 4 bases and J by 3 bases, with 10 bases between the two germline ends. The CDR3 is 13 amino acids. Germline values: CDR1 SNHLY, CDR2 FYNNEI. CDR3 nucleotides: TGTGCCAGCAGTGTTCTATTGCGCTACGAGCAGTACTTC. Protein sequence: CASSVLLRYEQYF. The full variable domain, its missing parts supplied by reference TRBV2 and TRBJ2-7, is EPEVTQTPSHQVTQMGQEVILRCVPISNHLYFYWYRQILGQKVEFLVSFYNNEISEKSEIFDDQFSVERPDGSNFTLKIRSTKLEDSAMYFCASSVLLRYEQYFGPGTRLTVT.

This clonotype came up a few times. This sequence joins TRBV27 and TRBJ2-3; D might be TRBD2 (5 bases). The CDR3 sequence is 16 residues long. V was shortened by 4 bases and J by 5 bases, with 19 bases between the two germline ends. CDR1 is MNHEY, CDR2 SMNVEV, per germline (reference sequence). The DNA for the CDR3 is TGTGCCAGCAGTTCCACTAGACGGCACACACAAGATACGCAGTATTTT. Translated, it gives CASSSTRRHTQDTQYF.

This clonotype was seen repeatedly, ten times or more. The CDR3 DNA reads TGTGCCAGCAGCTTAGCGGGATACCTGGTCAATGAGCAGTTCTTC. Its translation: CASSLAGYLVNEQFF. The genes are TRBV7-8 and TRBJ2-1; D is unclear. This CDR3 spans 15 amino acids. V lost 0 bases and J 6 bases, leaving 12 bases between the germline ends. Germline CDR1 is SGHVS and CDR2 is FQNEAQ. Looking up the rest from reference TRBV7-8 and TRBJ2-1 gives the full variable domain: GAGVSQSPRYKVAKRGQDVALRCDPISGHVSLFWYQQALGQGPEFLTYFQNEAQLDKSGLPSDRFFAERPEGSVSTLKIQRTQQEDSAVYLCASSLAGYLVNEQFFGPGTRLTVL.

The genes are TRBV6-6 and TRBJ2-7; 7 positions match TRBD2. CDR3 size: 12 residues. V lost 5 bases, J lost 5 bases, and 3 bases stayed unmatched. The germline gives CDR1 MNHNY, CDR2 SVGAGI (reference sequence). The DNA for the CDR3 is TGTGCCAGCAGTCACGGGGGGAACGAGCAGTACTTC. The encoded protein is CASSHGGNEQYF.

This clonotype appeared a few times. The chain recombines TRBV10-3 with TRBJ2-2, with a tentative D call TRBD1 (5 bases). Germline values: CDR1 ENHRY, CDR2 SYGVKD. V lost 7 bases and J lost 0, with 9 bases in between. This CDR3 contains 14 residues. The CDR3 nucleotides are TGTGCCATCACCGACAGCACGAACACCGGGGAGCTGTTTTTT. Its translation is CAITDSTNTGELFF.

V is TRBV28 and J is TRBJ2-1, with 9 bases fitting TRBD2. This CDR3 spans 16 amino acids. The junction had 10 bases not matched to a gene; V was cut back by 3 bases and J by 7 bases. The V gene's germline CDR1 is MDHEN and CDR2 SYDVKM. The CDR3 here is CASSFNGREGQNEQFF. For the CDR3, the DNA is TGTGCCAGCAGTTTTAATGGGCGGGAGGGCCAAAATGAGCAGTTCTTC.

Ten or more counts support this clonotype. This sequence joins TRBV5-4 and TRBJ2-3; 9 nucleotides line up with TRBD1. Germline V CDR1 and CDR2: SGHNT, YYREEE (reference sequence). J was trimmed by 2 bases and V by 3 bases; bases with no gene match: 4. This CDR3 region has 15 residues. CDR3 sequence reads: CASSSNRGHTDTQYF. The CDR3 DNA reads as TGTGCCAGCAGCTCGAACAGGGGGCACACAGATACGCAGTATTTT.

This clonotype was counted a few times. The chain uses TRBV24-1 and TRBJ1-5, with D uncertain. The germline gives CDR1 KGHDR, CDR2 SFDVKD. The CDR3 has 15 residues. Trimming shortened V by 2 bases and J by 0 bases, and 7 bases separated the two germline ends. The CDR3 region is CATSDSDYSNQPQHF. CDR3 DNA sequence: TGTGCCACCAGTGATTCCGACTATAGCAATCAGCCCCAGCATTTT.

This clonotype came up many times. The V gene is TRBV7-9, the J gene TRBJ2-1; 7 bases are shared with TRBD2. Germline V gene lookup returns CDR1 SEHNR and CDR2 FQNEAQ (reference sequence). Unmatched junction bases numbered 10, after V lost 4 bases and J lost 7 bases. This CDR3 is built from 15 residues. The CDR3: CASSSHLGGWNEQFF. CDR3 bases: TGTGCCAGCAGCTCTCACCTGGGGGGGTGGAATGAGCAGTTCTTC. The whole variable domain, filled in from reference TRBV7-9 and TRBJ2-1, reads DTGVSQNPRHKITKRGQNVTFRCDPISEHNRLYWYRQTLGQGPEFLTYFQNEAQLEKSRLLSDRFSAERPKGSFSTLEIQRTEQGDSAMYLCASSSHLGGWNEQFFGPGTRLTVL.

The chain couples TRBV5-1 to TRBJ2-5; D is unresolved. Germline values: CDR1 SGHRS, CDR2 YFSETQ. This CDR3 is built from 14 residues. V was cut by 0 bases and J by 5 bases, with 11 bases left in between. The CDR3 coding sequence is TGCGCCAGCAGCTTGGAGCCAACGCTGGAGACCCAGTACTTC. Translating gives CASSLEPTLETQYF.

Only a few counts were recorded for this clonotype. The rearrangement uses TRBV12-3 or TRBV12-4 and TRBJ1-2; no definite D call. This CDR3 spans 15 amino acids. V was clipped by 6 bases and J by 4 bases, with 18 bases between them. The CDR3 bases are TGTGCCAGCAGCTCGAAAGGGCAAGCAGGCTATGGCTACACCTTC. Amino acid sequence: CASSSKGQAGYGYTF.

This clonotype showed up many times. The chain has TRBV29-1 and TRBJ2-7; perhaps TRBD1 as D (5 bases). Germline V gene lookup returns CDR1 SQVTM and CDR2 ANQGSEA. Trimming stripped 3 bases from V and 5 bases from J, with 20 bases between. The CDR3 is 15 amino acids. The CDR3 loop reads CSVETSRGYRDEQYF. For the CDR3, the DNA is TGCAGCGTTGAGACCTCAAGGGGTTATAGGGACGAGCAGTACTTC.

This clonotype occurred once. This chain joins TRBV23-1 and TRBJ2-7, with D possibly TRBD1 on 5 matching bases. Being an ORF, TRBV23-1 has a function that is uncertain. V lost 0 bases to trimming and J lost 3 bases, with 12 bases between them. The CDR3 extends over 15 amino acids. The CDR3 DNA follows: TGCGCCAGCAGTCAATCGTGGCAGGGTTTCTACGAGCAGTACTTC. Translation gives CASSQSWQGFYEQYF.

This clonotype was counted many times. The CDR3 coding sequence is TGCGCCAGCAGCTGGAGCGGGGGCGTATCCTACGAGCAGTACTTC. It translates to CASSWSGGVSYEQYF. This sequence joins TRBV5-1 and TRBJ2-7, with 8 bases aligning to TRBD2. CDR3 size: 15 residues. J was trimmed by 1 base and V by 3 bases; bases with no gene match: 6. CDR1 and CDR2 (germline): SGHRS, YFSETQ. Using reference TRBV5-1 and TRBJ2-7 for the parts outside the CDR3, the full variable domain is KAGVTQTPRYLIKTRGQQVTLSCSPISGHRSVSWYQQTPGQGLQFLFEYFSETQRNKGNFPGRFSGRQFSNSRSEMNVSTLELGDSALYLCASSWSGGVSYEQYFGPGTRLTVT.

The chain's CDR3 is CSARDLGENIQYF. CDR3 nucleotides: TGCAGTGCTAGAGATCTGGGGGAAAACATTCAGTACTTC. This chain links TRBV20-1 with TRBJ2-4; possibly TRBD1 or TRBD2 for D (5 bases each). The CDR3 contains 13 residues. Looked up from germline, CDR1 is DFQATT and CDR2 is SNEGSKA (reference sequence). The germline V and J ends were trimmed by 0 bases and 5 bases, with 8 bases remaining between them.

The chain links TRBV7-6 to TRBJ2-2; TRBD1 agrees at 8 bases. With 4 bases clipped from V and 9 bases from J, the junction kept 16 bases outside the gene matches. The CDR3 is made up of 17 amino acids. Germline loops: CDR1 SGHVS, CDR2 FNYEAQ. The CDR3 sequence is CASSSATGTGDSRELFF. CDR3 nucleotides: TGTGCCAGCAGCTCTGCTACCGGGACAGGAGATTCTCGGGAGCTGTTTTTT. Variable domain in full (rest from reference TRBV7-6 and TRBJ2-2): GAGVSQSPRYKVTKRGQDVALRCDPISGHVSLYWYRQALGQGPEFLTYFNYEAQQDKSGLPNDRFSAERPEGSISTLTIQRTEQRDSAMYRCASSSATGTGDSRELFFGEGSRLTVL.

This chain uses TRBV12-3 or TRBV12-4 with TRBJ1-6; possible D gene TRBD1, 5 bases. The CDR3 length is 15 residues. V lost 2 bases and J lost 7, with 12 bases in between. The chain's CDR3 is CASSLMRGQNSPLHF. CDR3 sequence (DNA): TGTGCCAGCAGTTTAATGAGGGGCCAAAATTCACCCCTCCACTTT.

This clonotype was counted a few times. The CDR3 DNA reads as TGCGCCAGCCGAGGGCGGGACAACTCCTACGAGCAGTACTTC. Residues: CASRGRDNSYEQYF. The rearrangement links TRBV5-1 to TRBJ2-7, with D perhaps TRBD1 or TRBD2 (6 bases each). V was cut by 7 bases and J by 0 bases, with 14 bases left in between. Germline CDR1 and CDR2: SGHRS and YFSETQ. The CDR3 is 14 amino acids.

This clonotype appeared a single time. This chain connects TRBV3-1 to TRBJ2-1, with D unclear. Germline V gene sequence: CDR1 LGHDT, CDR2 YNNKEL (reference sequence). The CDR3 covers 15 residues. V was trimmed by 0 bases and J by 5 bases, leaving 11 bases between them. CDR3 amino acids: CASSQDPGRHNEQFF. For the CDR3, the DNA is TGTGCCAGCAGCCAAGATCCCGGCCGGCACAATGAGCAGTTCTTC.

This clonotype was observed many times. The chain is built from TRBV24-1 and TRBJ2-7; D unclear. The CDR3 runs to 16 residues. V lost 5 bases to trimming and J lost 0 bases, with 16 bases between them. The V gene's germline CDR1 is KGHDR and CDR2 SFDVKD. CDR3 amino acids: CATSGPPGGSSYEQYF. The CDR3 coding sequence is TGTGCCACCAGTGGCCCCCCGGGCGGAAGCTCCTACGAGCAGTACTTC.

The sample holds many counts of this clonotype. The rearrangement joins TRBV3-1 to TRBJ2-5; 8 bases match TRBD1. The CDR3 runs 15 residues. CDR1 is LGHDT and CDR2 is YNNKEL in the germline V gene (reference sequence). The ends lost 4 bases at V and 5 bases at J; junction bases unmatched: 9. CDR3 amino acids: CASSPRTGPRETQYF. In DNA form, the CDR3 reads TGTGCCAGCAGCCCCCGGACAGGGCCGCGGGAGACCCAGTACTTC.